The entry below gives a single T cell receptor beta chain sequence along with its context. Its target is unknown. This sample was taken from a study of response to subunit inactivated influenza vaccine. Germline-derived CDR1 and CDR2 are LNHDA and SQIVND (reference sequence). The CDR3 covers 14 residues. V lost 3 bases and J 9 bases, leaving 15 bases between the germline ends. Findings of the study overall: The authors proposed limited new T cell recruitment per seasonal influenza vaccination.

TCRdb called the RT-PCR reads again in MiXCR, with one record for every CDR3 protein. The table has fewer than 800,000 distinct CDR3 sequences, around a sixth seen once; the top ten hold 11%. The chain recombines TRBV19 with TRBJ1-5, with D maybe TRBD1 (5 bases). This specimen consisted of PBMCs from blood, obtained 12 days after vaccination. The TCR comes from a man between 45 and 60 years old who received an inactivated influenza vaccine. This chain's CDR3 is CASSMPTEQRPQHF. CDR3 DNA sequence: TGTGCCAGTAGTATGCCGACAGAGCAGCGGCCCCAGCATTTT.